The clone carrying this T cell receptor beta chain has only a few counts. Its antigen is undetermined. TCRdb keeps only in-frame clones here, not all; method: immunoSEQ multiplex PCR. The data show 15,000 or so clones, with approximately 80% seen just once and roughly 5% held by the top ten. Graft-derived tissue was subjected to processing to liberate intraepithelial and lamina propria lymphocytes. This entry comes from a study of graft-versus-host responses after intestinal transplantation. Study summary: Anti-thymocyte globulin induction preceded roughly 3 years of tacrolimus and steroid maintenance in all recipients.

The V gene's germline CDR1 is SGHAT and CDR2 FQNNGV. V was cut by 5 bases and J by 5 bases, with 19 bases left in between. This CDR3 comprises 15 residues. The study's findings and limits: There were GvH clones found in recipient marrow, and some of them appeared first in ileum or blood. Declines in HvG clones occurring early post-transplant were associated with peak circulating GvH clone levels. Clonal ratios of graft-versus-host to host-versus-graft in allografts were high for patients exhibiting graft-donor T cell macrochimerism.

The sample consisted of ileum tissue, taken 17 days after transplant. This sequence originates from a human patient who received an intestinal transplant, so some T cells may come from the graft donor. The chain links TRBV11-2 to TRBJ2-7; D could derive from TRBD1 or TRBD2 (7 bases each). CDR3 region: CASSIGGGSINEQYF. The CDR3 DNA reads TGTGCCAGCAGCATAGGGGGCGGGAGCATCAACGAGCAGTACTTC.